Below, 3 T cell receptor beta chains from the same sample are listed, as sequenced in a study of shared clonotypes between healthy human individuals. The data were produced by immunoSEQ multiplex PCR, yet TCRdb's version contains in-frame clones alone and is incomplete. The sample lists 650,000 to 800,000 clones; roughly two thirds were seen once. The sequenced sample was memory CD4+ T cells sorted from blood. Subset meaning: CD45RA-negative fraction. These receptors were taken from a woman in her twenties or thirties in good health.

For this clone: This is likely an artifact of a read error, given a far larger clone one base away. Other DNA sequences from this sample encode an identical CDR3 as well. The rearrangement links TRBV11-2 to TRBJ1-1, with no clear D. The CDR3 consists of 11 residues. Germline-derived CDR1 and CDR2 are SGHAT and FQNNGV. Trimming removed 5 bases at V and 0 bases at J, with 1 base between. CDR3 coding DNA: TGTGCCAGCAGCCTGAACACTGAAGCTTTCTTT. This translates into CASSLNTEAFF.

The chain employs TRBV6-6 and TRBJ1-5; TRBD1 agrees at 8 bases. CDR1 is MNHNY and CDR2 is SVGAGI in the germline V gene (reference sequence). V lost 7 bases to trimming and J lost 3 bases; unmatched junction nucleotides: 2. CDR3 length equals 13 residues. The CDR3 reads CASTTGVNQPQHF. The CDR3 DNA follows: TGTGCCAGCACGACAGGGGTCAATCAGCCCCAGCATTTT.

This sequence joins TRBV2 and TRBJ2-7; 9 nucleotides agree with TRBD1. Looked up from germline, CDR1 is SNHLY and CDR2 is FYNNEI. J lost 6 bases, V lost 7 bases, and 7 bases had no gene match. The length of the CDR3 is 13 residues. As DNA, the CDR3 is TGTGCCAGCAAAGGACAGGGGACCGCCGAGCAGTACTTC. It is translated as CASKGQGTAEQYF.